This T cell receptor beta chain was documented in a study of blood T cell repertoires in COVID-19. At the level of the study: From T cells, B-cell-depleted T cells, or PBMCs came the material, which was cDNA or gDNA.

How the authors handled the data: Estimates of nucleated cell counts were drawn from the amplification of reference gene primers. Assay used: immunoSEQ multiplex PCR; TCRdb lists only in-frame clones, some missing. D and trimming were read from the DNA, whereas the V and J calls and clone size are those reported in that table. The repertoire includes about 300,000 clones, roughly 90% of them detected once, and roughly 6.7% sits in the top ten. The CDR3 consists of 12 residues. From germline, CDR1 is SNHLY and CDR2 FYNNEI. Deletions cut 7 bases from V and 8 bases from J, with 14 bases between. Sequenced input: peripheral blood. This rearrangement joins TRBV2 to TRBJ1-1; perhaps TRBD1 as D (6 bases). This receptor was taken from a man between 18 and 29 years old who had recovered from COVID-19. CDR3 residues: CASKGVTGEAFF. The CDR3 DNA reads TGTGCCAGCAAGGGGGTGACAGGAGAAGCTTTCTTT. Full variable domain (rest looked up from reference TRBV2 and TRBJ1-1): EPEVTQTPSHQVTQMGQEVILRCVPISNHLYFYWYRQILGQKVEFLVSFYNNEISEKSEIFDDQFSVERPDGSNFTLKIRSTKLEDSAMYFCASKGVTGEAFFGQGTRLTVV.